The 25 T cell receptor beta chains below all came from one sample that was sequenced in a study of cytomegalovirus exposure and HLA in healthy donors. 60 Vbeta and 13 Jbeta primers were used in PCR. Data came from immunoSEQ multiplex PCR; TCRdb stores just in-frame clones and leaves some out. Of around 77,000 clones listed, roughly 74% were seen once; the top ten hold around 3.7%. The sample consisted of PBMCs. Source of these receptors: a man in his forties in good health and CMV-seronegative.

Notes on this clone: Additional DNA sequences in this sample encode the identical CDR3. This sequence joins TRBV7-6 and TRBJ2-5; D not resolved. V was trimmed by 5 bases and J by 0 bases, leaving 10 bases between them. The germline V gene has CDR1 SGHVS and CDR2 FNYEAQ. CDR3 length equals 14 residues. The CDR3 spells CASSVPGYQETQYF. CDR3 nucleotides: TGTGCCAGCAGCGTGCCGGGTTACCAAGAGACCCAGTACTTC. Filled out from reference TRBV7-6 and TRBJ2-5, the complete variable domain reads GAGVSQSPRYKVTKRGQDVALRCDPISGHVSLYWYRQALGQGPEFLTYFNYEAQQDKSGLPNDRFSAERPEGSISTLTIQRTEQRDSAMYRCASSVPGYQETQYFGPGTRLLVL.

This sequence joins TRBV10-2 and TRBJ2-1; D perhaps matches TRBD2 (5 bases). With 8 bases removed from V and 4 bases from J, the gap between germline ends came to 15 bases. This CDR3 has 14 amino acids. CDR1 is WSHSY, CDR2 SAAADI, per germline. In nucleotides, the CDR3 is TGCGCCAGCGGAGGAAGCCTTCTATACAATGAGCAGTTCTTC. Its translation: CASGGSLLYNEQFF.

With respect to this clone: Other DNA sequences of this sample code for an identical CDR3. This chain connects TRBV18 to TRBJ1-5; 9 bases match TRBD1. J gave up 4 bases and V 6 bases, and 7 bases lay outside the gene matches. Germline assignment: CDR1 KGHSH and CDR2 LQKENI. The CDR3 extends over 15 amino acids. As DNA, the CDR3 is TGTGCCAGCTCTCGTCCCGGGACAGGGAATCAGCCCCAGCATTTT. This encodes CASSRPGTGNQPQHF.

About this clone itself: Other DNA sequences in this specimen translate into the identical CDR3. The DNA for the CDR3 is TGTGCCAGCAGTGAAGCGCTTCGGGAATACTATGGCTACACCTTC. Residues: CASSEALREYYGYTF. The rearrangement links TRBV6-1 to TRBJ1-2; D gene unclear. The CDR3 sequence is 15 residues long. Germline CDR1 MNHNS, CDR2 SASEGT. V was shortened by 0 bases and J by 3 bases, with 11 bases between the two germline ends.

Comment on this clone: The germline gene is not matched at one end of the junction; a read error may be the cause. This chain connects TRBV7-8 to TRBJ2-1; D is undetermined. Germline V gene sequence: CDR1 SGHVS, CDR2 FQNEAQ. This CDR3 has 13 residues. The CDR3: CASSLASYDEQFF. The CDR3 coding sequence is TGTGCCAGCAGCTTAGCTAGCTACGATGAGCAGTTCTTC.

This chain joins TRBV6-1 and TRBJ1-5; D gene ambiguous. Trimming stripped 7 bases from V and 1 base from J, with 14 bases between. This CDR3 is 15 amino acids long. Germline V gives CDR1 MNHNS, CDR2 SASEGT. For the CDR3, the DNA is TGTGCCAGCATCCTTTACCTACAGAGCAATCAGCCCCAGCATTTT. Protein: CASILYLQSNQPQHF.

This clone turned up a few times. V and J are TRBV28 and TRBJ1-4; TRBD1 matches at 9 bases. The CDR3 extends over 15 amino acids. Germline trimming cut 3 bases from V and 4 bases from J; bases unmatched to any gene: 3. Per germline, CDR1 MDHEN and CDR2 SYDVKM. The CDR3 sequence is CASSFATGGNEKLFF. The CDR3, as DNA: TGTGCCAGCAGTTTCGCGACAGGGGGTAATGAAAAACTGTTTTTT.

The chain employs TRBV5-4 and TRBJ2-2, with TRBD1 identical over 11 bases. The CDR3 is 15 amino acids. V lost 4 bases and J lost 3; bases outside the gene matches: 2. Germline-derived CDR1 and CDR2 are SGHNT and YYREEE (reference sequence). The CDR3 DNA sequence: TGTGCCAGCAGCGGGACAGGGGGGGACACCGGGGAGCTGTTTTTT. Its protein product is CASSGTGGDTGELFF.

V is TRBV28 and J is TRBJ1-1, with TRBD1 matching 10 bases. The germline V gene encodes CDR1 MDHEN and CDR2 SYDVKM. The CDR3 length is 15 residues. J gave up 5 bases and V 8 bases, and 11 bases lay outside the gene matches. CDR3 in amino acids: CASLTYGTGVTEAFF. The CDR3, as DNA: TGTGCCAGCCTGACTTACGGGACAGGGGTAACTGAAGCTTTCTTT.

The chain carries TRBV6-4 and TRBJ2-1, with 8 nucleotides matching TRBD2. J was trimmed by 7 bases and V by 2 bases; bases with no gene match: 7. CDR3 length: 15 amino acids. Germline V gene lookup returns CDR1 MRHNA and CDR2 SNTAGT. The CDR3 coding sequence is TGTGCCAGCAGTGACGAAGCGGGGGTCGGAAATGAGCAGTTCTTC. It encodes CASSDEAGVGNEQFF.

The chain combines TRBV2 with TRBJ1-2, with 9 bases identical to TRBD1. The CDR3 contains 14 residues. The V gene's germline CDR1 is SNHLY and CDR2 FYNNEI. J was trimmed by 5 bases and V by 6 bases; bases with no gene match: 7. This CDR3 is CASRYRGRSYGYTF. CDR3 sequence (DNA): TGTGCCAGCAGGTACAGGGGGCGGAGTTATGGCTACACCTTC.

J is TRBJ1-3 and V is TRBV7-9; no definite D call. This CDR3 spans 13 amino acids. V was shortened by 5 bases and J by 3 bases, with 8 bases between the two germline ends. Looked up from germline, CDR1 is SEHNR and CDR2 is FQNEAQ (reference sequence). In DNA, the CDR3 is TGTGCCAGCAGCCTTAGCCGTGGAAACACCATATATTTT. Its protein product is CASSLSRGNTIYF.

V gene TRBV2 combines with J gene TRBJ1-1; D is unclear. The V gene lost 7 bases and the J gene lost 5 bases, with 14 bases spanning the gap. This CDR3 is 13 amino acids long. CDR1 and CDR2 (germline): SNHLY, FYNNEI. In DNA form, the CDR3 reads TGTGCCAGCACTAGTGATTCGGGGACTGAAGCTTTCTTT. It encodes CASTSDSGTEAFF.

The chain couples TRBV5-1 to TRBJ2-5; 9 bases line up with TRBD1. This CDR3 is built from 14 residues. Germline trimming cut 4 bases from V and 4 bases from J; bases unmatched to any gene: 5. Looked up from germline, CDR1 is SGHRS and CDR2 is YFSETQ. CDR3 protein: CASSRTGEPETQYF. CDR3 in DNA: TGCGCCAGCAGCAGGACAGGGGAACCAGAGACCCAGTACTTC.

The gene calls are TRBV5-6 and TRBJ2-1; TRBD1 might be the D (6 bases). Between the trimmed V and J ends, which lost 0 bases and 6 bases, there was a span of 16 bases. Germline lookup yields CDR1 SGHDT and CDR2 YYEEEE. The CDR3 length is 16 residues. This CDR3 is CASSLVGAALSNEQFF. The CDR3 DNA is TGTGCCAGCAGCTTGGTGGGGGCGGCTCTCTCCAATGAGCAGTTCTTC. The full variable domain, rest sourced from reference TRBV5-6 and TRBJ2-1, is DAGVTQSPTHLIKTRGQQVTLRCSPKSGHDTVSWYQQALGQGPQFIFQYYEEEERQRGNFPDRFSGHQFPNYSSELNVNALLLGDSALYLCASSLVGAALSNEQFFGPGTRLTVL.

The chain uses TRBV5-1 and TRBJ1-6; 9 bases map to TRBD1. CDR1 SGHRS and CDR2 YFSETQ come from the germline V gene. J lost 0 bases, V lost 0 bases, and 7 bases had no gene match. The CDR3 is 19 residues long. The CDR3 protein is CASSLVTGGGGSYNSPLHF. In DNA, the CDR3 is TGCGCCAGCAGCTTGGTGACAGGGGGAGGTGGCTCCTATAATTCACCCCTCCACTTT.

This clone was detected only once. The chain is built from TRBV11-2 and TRBJ1-5; 10 nucleotides match TRBD1. Germline values: CDR1 SGHAT, CDR2 FQNNGV. This CDR3 has 15 residues. Trimming at V came to 5 bases and at J to 7 bases, leaving 8 bases not matched to a gene. The CDR3 spells CASSPDGTGDQPQHF. The CDR3 region has the DNA TGTGCCAGCAGCCCCGACGGGACAGGGGACCAGCCCCAGCATTTT.

The chain recombines TRBV7-9 with TRBJ2-1; 9 positions match TRBD1. V lost 1 base and J lost 1; bases outside the gene matches: 2. Looked up from germline, CDR1 is SEHNR and CDR2 is FQNEAQ (reference sequence). CDR3 length equals 16 residues. For the CDR3, the DNA is TGTGCCAGCAGCTTAGGGGGGACAGGGTCCTACAATGAGCAGTTCTTC. Residues: CASSLGGTGSYNEQFF.

In its sample, this clone was seen a few times. The J gene is TRBJ2-7, the V gene TRBV11-3; possibly TRBD1 for D (6 bases). Per the germline V gene, CDR1 is SGHNT and CDR2 is YENEEA. V was pared by 0 bases and J by 7 bases, with 10 bases between. CDR3 size: 13 residues. CDR3 DNA sequence: TGTGCCAGCAGCTTAGAGGGGGCACGAGAGCAGTACTTC. It codes for CASSLEGAREQYF.

V usage is TRBV5-1 and J usage is TRBJ1-2, with D maybe TRBD1 (5 bases). Per germline, CDR1 SGHRS and CDR2 YFSETQ. The V end was cut by 1 base, the J end by 3 bases, with 13 bases between. This CDR3 has 15 residues. The CDR3 sequence is CASSLLPQGDYGYTF. In DNA, the CDR3 is TGCGCCAGCAGCTTGTTGCCGCAGGGTGACTATGGCTACACCTTC.

This chain joins TRBV5-1 and TRBJ1-6, with 8 bases that match TRBD1. J gave up 8 bases and V 1 base, and 5 bases lay outside the gene matches. This CDR3 region has 15 residues. CDR1 SGHRS and CDR2 YFSETQ come from the germline V gene. The DNA of the CDR3 is TGCGCCAGCAGCTTGCTGACAGGGGTCGATTCACCCCTCCACTTT. Translation: CASSLLTGVDSPLHF.

The rearrangement links TRBV5-1 to TRBJ2-7; tentatively, D is TRBD2 (6 bases). Germline V CDR1 and CDR2: SGHRS, YFSETQ. CDR3 size: 16 residues. V was trimmed by 0 bases and J by 0 bases, leaving 13 bases between them. CDR3 sequence (DNA): TGCGCCAGCAGCTTGGGGCATCGGGGGAGCTCCTACGAGCAGTACTTC. Amino acid sequence: CASSLGHRGSSYEQYF. Full variable domain (rest looked up from reference TRBV5-1 and TRBJ2-7): KAGVTQTPRYLIKTRGQQVTLSCSPISGHRSVSWYQQTPGQGLQFLFEYFSETQRNKGNFPGRFSGRQFSNSRSEMNVSTLELGDSALYLCASSLGHRGSSYEQYFGPGTRLTVT.

This rearrangement joins TRBV5-6 to TRBJ2-5, with 7 bases lining up with TRBD1. The J call may be in error: the DNA end matches TRBJ2-7 better. Germline CDR1 SGHDT, CDR2 YYEEEE. There are 11 residues in the CDR3. The CDR3 loop is CASSSGGEQYF. The CDR3 DNA reads as TGTGCCAGCAGCTCAGGGGGCGAGCAGTACTTC.

This chain joins TRBV5-1 and TRBJ2-5, with 8 bases aligning to TRBD2. Looked up from germline, CDR1 is SGHRS and CDR2 is YFSETQ. The CDR3 loop spans 17 amino acids. Trimming removed 0 bases from V and 0 bases from J; junction bases left unmatched: 7. This CDR3 is CASSLGAGGHYQETQYF. CDR3 in DNA: TGCGCCAGCAGCTTGGGGGCGGGGGGCCACTACCAAGAGACCCAGTACTTC.

The chain joins TRBV5-1 to TRBJ2-7; 8 positions match TRBD1. The V segment lost 4 bases and the J segment 3 bases; nucleotides outside the gene matches: 6. The CDR3 length is 14 residues. Germline CDR1 is SGHRS and CDR2 is YFSETQ. In nucleotides, the CDR3 is TGCGCCAGCAGCACCGGGACAGGTATCTACGAGCAGTACTTC. Encoded protein: CASSTGTGIYEQYF.